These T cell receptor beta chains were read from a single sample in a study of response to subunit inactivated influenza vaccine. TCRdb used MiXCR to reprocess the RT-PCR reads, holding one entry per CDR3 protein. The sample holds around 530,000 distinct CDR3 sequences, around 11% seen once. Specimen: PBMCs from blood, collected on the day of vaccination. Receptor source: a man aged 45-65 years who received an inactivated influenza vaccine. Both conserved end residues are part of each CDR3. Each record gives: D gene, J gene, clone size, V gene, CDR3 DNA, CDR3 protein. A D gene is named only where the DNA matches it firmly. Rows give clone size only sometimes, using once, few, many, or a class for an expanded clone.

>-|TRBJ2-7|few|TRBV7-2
TGTGCCAGCAGCTTAGGGGCCAGTCCCTACGAGCAGTACTTC
CASSLGASPYEQYF
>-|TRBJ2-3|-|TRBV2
TGTGCCAGCAAACTTAGCACAGATACGCAGTATTTT
CASKLSTDTQYF
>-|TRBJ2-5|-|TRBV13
TGTGCCAGCAGCCCCGGACAGATAGGGTTGCAAGAGACCCAGTACTTC
CASSPGQIGLQETQYF
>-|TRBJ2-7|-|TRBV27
TGTGCCAGCAGTACCCTAGACAAGTTTTACGAGCAGTACTTC
CASSTLDKFYEQYF
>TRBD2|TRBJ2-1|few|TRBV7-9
TGTGCCAGCAGCCCCACGGGGGGGACCGGGCCCAATGAGCAGTTCTTC
CASSPTGGTGPNEQFF
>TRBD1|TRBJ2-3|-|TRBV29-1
TGCAGCGTTTCCGGGACAGGGGGGACAGATACGCAGTATTTT
CSVSGTGGTDTQYF
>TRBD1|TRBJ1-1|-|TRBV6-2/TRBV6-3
TGTGCCAGCAGTTACATAGGACAGGGAAGGAACACTGAAGCTTTCTTT
CASSYIGQGRNTEAFF
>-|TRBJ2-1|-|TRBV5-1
TGCGCCAGCAGCTTGGGTCTACGTGGGGGGGCCGATTCCTACAATGAGCAGTTCTTC
CASSLGLRGGADSYNEQFF
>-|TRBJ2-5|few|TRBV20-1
TGCAGTGCTAGTCCGGGAGAGACCCAGTACTTC
CSASPGETQYF
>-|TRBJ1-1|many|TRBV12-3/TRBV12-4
TGTGCCAGCAGTTTTGTGCGGGGGGCGCTGACTGAAGCTTTCTTT
CASSFVRGALTEAFF
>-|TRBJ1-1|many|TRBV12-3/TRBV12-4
TGTGCCAGCAGTTTTTTTGGGGCCATGAACACTGAAGCTTTCTTT
CASSFFGAMNTEAFF
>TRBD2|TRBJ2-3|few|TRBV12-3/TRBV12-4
TGTGCCAGCAGACAACTAGCGACCGGTACGCAGTATTTT
CASRQLATGTQYF
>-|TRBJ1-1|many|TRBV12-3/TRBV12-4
TGTGCCAGCAGTTATACGAACACTGAAGCTTTCTTT
CASSYTNTEAFF
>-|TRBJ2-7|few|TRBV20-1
TGCAGTGCTGGGACAGGCCGGGGGGGCTCCTACGAGCAGTACTTC
CSAGTGRGGSYEQYF
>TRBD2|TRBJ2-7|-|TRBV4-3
TGCGCCAGCAGCCTTTACTTGCAGCGGGAGTCCTACGAGCAGTACTTC
CASSLYLQRESYEQYF
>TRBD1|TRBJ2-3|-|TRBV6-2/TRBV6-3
TGTGCCAGCAAACAGGGGGCCACAGATACGCAGTATTTT
CASKQGATDTQYF
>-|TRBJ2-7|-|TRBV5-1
TGCGCCAGCAGCTTTAATGGTGGAGAACTTTACGAGCAGTACTTC
CASSFNGGELYEQYF
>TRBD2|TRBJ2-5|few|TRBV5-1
TGCGCCAGCAGCAAAGGACTAGCGGGAGTCTTGGCAGAAGAGACCCAGTACTTC
CASSKGLAGVLAEETQYF
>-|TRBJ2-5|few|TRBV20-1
TGCAGTGCTAGAGATGGGGGGAAGGCGTACCAAGAGACCCAGTACTTC
CSARDGGKAYQETQYF
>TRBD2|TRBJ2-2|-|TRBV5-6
TGTGCCAGCAGCTCCGGGACTAGCGGGAGTATCGGGGAGCTGTTTTTT
CASSSGTSGSIGELFF